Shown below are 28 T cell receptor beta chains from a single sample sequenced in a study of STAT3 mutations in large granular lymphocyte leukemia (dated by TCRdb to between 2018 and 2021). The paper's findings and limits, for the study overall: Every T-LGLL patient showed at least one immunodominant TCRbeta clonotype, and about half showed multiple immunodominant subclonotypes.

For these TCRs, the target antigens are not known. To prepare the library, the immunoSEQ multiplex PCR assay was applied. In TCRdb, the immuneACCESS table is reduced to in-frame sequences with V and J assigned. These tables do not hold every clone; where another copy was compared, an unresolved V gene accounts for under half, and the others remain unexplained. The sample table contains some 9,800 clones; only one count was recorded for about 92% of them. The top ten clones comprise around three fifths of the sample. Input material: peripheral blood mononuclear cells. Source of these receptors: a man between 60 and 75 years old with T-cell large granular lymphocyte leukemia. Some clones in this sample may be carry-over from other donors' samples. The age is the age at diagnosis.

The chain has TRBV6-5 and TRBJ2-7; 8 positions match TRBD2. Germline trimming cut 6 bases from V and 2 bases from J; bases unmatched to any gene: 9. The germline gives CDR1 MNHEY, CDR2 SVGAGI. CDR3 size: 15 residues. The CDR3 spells CASRPTGRGAYEQYF. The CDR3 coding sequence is TGTGCCAGCAGACCAACAGGGCGGGGGGCCTACGAGCAGTACTTC.

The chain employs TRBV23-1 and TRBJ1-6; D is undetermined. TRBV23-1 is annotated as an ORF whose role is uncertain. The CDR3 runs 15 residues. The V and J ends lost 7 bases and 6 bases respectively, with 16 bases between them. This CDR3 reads CASTVGADTNSPLHF. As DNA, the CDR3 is TGCGCCAGCACCGTGGGCGCTGACACTAATTCACCCCTCCACTTT.

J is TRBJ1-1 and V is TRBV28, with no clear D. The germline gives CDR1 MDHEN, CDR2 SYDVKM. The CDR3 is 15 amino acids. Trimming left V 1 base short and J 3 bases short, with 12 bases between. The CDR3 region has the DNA TGTGCCAGCAGTTTATCTACGACCGGGCACACTGAAGCTTTCTTT. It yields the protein CASSLSTTGHTEAFF. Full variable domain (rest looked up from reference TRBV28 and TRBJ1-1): DVKVTQSSRYLVKRTGEKVFLECVQDMDHENMFWYRQDPGLGLRLIYFSYDVKMKEKGDIPEGYSVSREKKERFSLILESASTNQTSMYLCASSLSTTGHTEAFFGQGTRLTVV.

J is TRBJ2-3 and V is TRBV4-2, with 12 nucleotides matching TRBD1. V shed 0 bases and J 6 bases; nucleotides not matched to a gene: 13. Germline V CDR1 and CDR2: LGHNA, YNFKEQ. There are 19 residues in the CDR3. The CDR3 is CASSQEVLGGQGAWDTQYF. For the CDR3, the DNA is TGTGCCAGCAGCCAAGAAGTACTAGGGGGACAGGGGGCTTGGGATACGCAGTATTTT.

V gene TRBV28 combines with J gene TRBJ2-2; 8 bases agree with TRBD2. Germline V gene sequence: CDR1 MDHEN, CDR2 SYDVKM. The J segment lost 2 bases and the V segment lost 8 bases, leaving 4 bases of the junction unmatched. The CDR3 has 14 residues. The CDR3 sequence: CASSTSGNTGELFF. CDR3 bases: TGTGCCAGCTCCACTAGCGGTAACACCGGGGAGCTGTTTTTT.

The CDR3: CASSVNYGYTF. The CDR3, as DNA: TGTGCCAGCAGTGTTAACTATGGCTACACCTTC. The V gene is TRBV6-1, the J gene TRBJ1-2, with D hard to call. The CDR3 sequence is 11 residues long. Germline CDR1 reads MNHNS; CDR2 reads SASEGT. V lost 4 bases, J lost 1 base, and 1 base lay in between.

This CDR3 is CASSYSENTGELFF. CDR3 sequence (DNA): TGTGCCAGCAGTTACTCTGAGAACACCGGGGAGCTGTTTTTT. The genes are TRBV6-6 and TRBJ2-2; D not certain. The CDR3 has 14 amino acids. In germline, CDR1 is MNHNY, CDR2 SVGAGI (reference sequence). Trimming took off 0 bases at V and 1 base at J, with 3 bases between the two ends.

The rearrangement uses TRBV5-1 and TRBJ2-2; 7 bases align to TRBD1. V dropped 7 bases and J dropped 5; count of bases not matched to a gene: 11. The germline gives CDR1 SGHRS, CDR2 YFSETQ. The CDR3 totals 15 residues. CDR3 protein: CASLYDRVGTGELFF. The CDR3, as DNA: TGCGCCAGCCTTTACGACAGGGTAGGAACCGGGGAGCTGTTTTTT.

This CDR3 reads CASSWFGSTDTQYF. In DNA, the CDR3 is TGTGCCAGCAGCTGGTTTGGAAGCACAGATACGCAGTATTTT. V and J are TRBV7-2 and TRBJ2-3; unclear D gene. V lost 4 bases and J 0 bases, leaving 8 bases between the germline ends. The CDR3 has 14 residues. CDR1 is SGHTA, CDR2 FQGNSA, per germline.

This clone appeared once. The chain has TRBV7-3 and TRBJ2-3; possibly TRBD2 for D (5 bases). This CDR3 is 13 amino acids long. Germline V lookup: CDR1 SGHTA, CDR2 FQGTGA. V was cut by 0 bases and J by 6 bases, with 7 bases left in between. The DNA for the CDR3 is TGTGCCAGCAGCTTAACGAGGGAGGATACGCAGTATTTT. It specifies CASSLTREDTQYF.

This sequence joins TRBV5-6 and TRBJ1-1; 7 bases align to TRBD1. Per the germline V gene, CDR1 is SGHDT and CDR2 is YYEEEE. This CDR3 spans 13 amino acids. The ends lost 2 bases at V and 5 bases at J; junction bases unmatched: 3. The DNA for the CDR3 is TGTGCCAGCAGCTTTTTACAGGGGACTGAAGCTTTCTTT. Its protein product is CASSFLQGTEAFF.

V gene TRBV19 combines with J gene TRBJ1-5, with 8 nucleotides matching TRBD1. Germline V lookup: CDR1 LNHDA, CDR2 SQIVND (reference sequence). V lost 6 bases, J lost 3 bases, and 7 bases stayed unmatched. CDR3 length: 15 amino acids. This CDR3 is CASSNRDRNNQPQHF. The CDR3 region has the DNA TGTGCCAGTAGCAACCGGGACAGGAACAATCAGCCCCAGCATTTT.

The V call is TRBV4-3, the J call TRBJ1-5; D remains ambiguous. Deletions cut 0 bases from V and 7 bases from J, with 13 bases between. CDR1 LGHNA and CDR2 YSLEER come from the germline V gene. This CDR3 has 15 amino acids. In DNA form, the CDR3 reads TGCGCCAGCAGCCAAGATTTACGGGGTCGACAGCCCCAGCATTTT. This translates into CASSQDLRGRQPQHF.

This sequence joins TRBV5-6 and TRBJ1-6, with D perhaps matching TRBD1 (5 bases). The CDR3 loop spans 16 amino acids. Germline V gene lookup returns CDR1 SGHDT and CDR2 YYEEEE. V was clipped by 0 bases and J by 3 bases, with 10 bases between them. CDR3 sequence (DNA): TGTGCCAGCAGCTTGGGCAGGGCGAACTATAATTCACCCCTCCACTTT. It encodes CASSLGRANYNSPLHF.

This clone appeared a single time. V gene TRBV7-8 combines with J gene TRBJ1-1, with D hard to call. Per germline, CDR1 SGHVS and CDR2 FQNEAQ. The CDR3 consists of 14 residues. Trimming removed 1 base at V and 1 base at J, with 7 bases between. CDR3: CASSLDRGNTEAFF. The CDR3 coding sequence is TGTGCCAGCAGCTTAGACCGCGGGAACACTGAAGCTTTCTTT.

CDR3: CASSLGSGSREQFF. The CDR3 nucleotides read TGTGCCAGCAGCTTAGGTAGCGGGAGTAGGGAGCAGTTCTTC. The rearrangement links TRBV7-2 to TRBJ2-1; TRBD2 agrees at 9 bases. CDR3 length equals 14 residues. V shed 1 base, J shed 10 bases, and the junction held 5 bases outside the gene matches. Germline V gives CDR1 SGHTA, CDR2 FQGNSA.

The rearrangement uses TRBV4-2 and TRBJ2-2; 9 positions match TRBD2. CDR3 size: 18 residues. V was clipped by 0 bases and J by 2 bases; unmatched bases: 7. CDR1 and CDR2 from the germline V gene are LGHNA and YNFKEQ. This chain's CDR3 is CASSQEGGGRANTGELFF. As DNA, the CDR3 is TGTGCCAGCAGCCAAGAAGGAGGCGGGAGGGCCAACACCGGGGAGCTGTTTTTT.

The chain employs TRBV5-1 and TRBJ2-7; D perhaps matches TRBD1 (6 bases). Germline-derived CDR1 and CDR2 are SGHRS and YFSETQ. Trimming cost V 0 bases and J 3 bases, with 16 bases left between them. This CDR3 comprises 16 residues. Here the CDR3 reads CASSLAWDTDYYEQYF. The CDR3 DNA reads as TGCGCCAGCAGCTTGGCTTGGGACACCGACTACTACGAGCAGTACTTC.

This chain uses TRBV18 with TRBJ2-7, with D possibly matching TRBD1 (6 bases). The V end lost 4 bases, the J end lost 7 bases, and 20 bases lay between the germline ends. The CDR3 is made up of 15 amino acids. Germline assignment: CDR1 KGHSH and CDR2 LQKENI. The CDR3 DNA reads TGTGCCAGCTCACTAACCCGACAGGTAAATTTGGAGCAGTACTTC. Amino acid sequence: CASSLTRQVNLEQYF. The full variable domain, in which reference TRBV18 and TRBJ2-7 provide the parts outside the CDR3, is NAGVMQNPRHLVRRRGQEARLRCSPMKGHSHVYWYRQLPEEGLKFMVYLQKENIIDESGMPKERFSAEFPKEGPSILRIQQVVRGDSAAYFCASSLTRQVNLEQYFGPGTRLTVT.

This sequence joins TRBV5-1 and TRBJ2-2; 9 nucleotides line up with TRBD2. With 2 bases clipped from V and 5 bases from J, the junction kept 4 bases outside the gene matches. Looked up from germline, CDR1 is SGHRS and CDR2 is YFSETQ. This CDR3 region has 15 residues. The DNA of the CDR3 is TGCGCCAGCAGCTTTAGCGGGAGTGGTACCGGGGAGCTGTTTTTT. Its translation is CASSFSGSGTGELFF.

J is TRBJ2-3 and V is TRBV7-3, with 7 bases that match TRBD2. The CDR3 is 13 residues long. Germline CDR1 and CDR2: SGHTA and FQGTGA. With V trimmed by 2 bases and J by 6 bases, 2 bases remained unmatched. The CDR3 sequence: CASSLPGGDTQYF. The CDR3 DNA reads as TGTGCCAGCAGCTTACCCGGGGGGGATACGCAGTATTTT.

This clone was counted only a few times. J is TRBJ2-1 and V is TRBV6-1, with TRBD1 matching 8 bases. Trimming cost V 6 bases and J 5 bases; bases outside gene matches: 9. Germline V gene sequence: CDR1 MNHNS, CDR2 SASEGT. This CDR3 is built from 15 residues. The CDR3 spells CASRGAGGAHNEQFF. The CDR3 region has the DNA TGTGCCAGCAGGGGCGCAGGGGGCGCCCACAATGAGCAGTTCTTC.

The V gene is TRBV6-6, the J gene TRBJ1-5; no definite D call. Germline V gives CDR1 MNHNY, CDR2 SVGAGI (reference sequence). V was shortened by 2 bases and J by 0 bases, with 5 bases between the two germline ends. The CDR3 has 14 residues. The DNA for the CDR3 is TGTGCCAGCAGTTACCGGGCTAGCAATCAGCCCCAGCATTTT. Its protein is CASSYRASNQPQHF.

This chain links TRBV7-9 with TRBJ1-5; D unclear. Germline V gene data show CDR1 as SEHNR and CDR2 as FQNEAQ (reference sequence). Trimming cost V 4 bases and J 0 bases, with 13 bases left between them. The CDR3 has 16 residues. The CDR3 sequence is CASSSSFLHSNQPQHF. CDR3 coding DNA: TGTGCCAGCAGCTCATCCTTTCTCCATAGCAATCAGCCCCAGCATTTT.

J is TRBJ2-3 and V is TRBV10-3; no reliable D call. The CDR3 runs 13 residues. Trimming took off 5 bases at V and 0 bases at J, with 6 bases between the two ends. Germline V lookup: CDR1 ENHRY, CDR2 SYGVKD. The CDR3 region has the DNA TGTGCCATCAGTCCGACTAGCACAGATACGCAGTATTTT. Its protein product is CAISPTSTDTQYF.

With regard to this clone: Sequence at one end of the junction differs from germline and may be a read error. The CDR3 reads CASSLSTGELFF. The CDR3 bases are TGTGCCAGCAGCTTGTCGACAGGGGAACTGTTTTTT. The V and J genes are TRBV5-4 and TRBJ2-2; TRBD1 matches at 8 bases. The CDR3 length is 12 residues. Germline assignment: CDR1 SGHNT and CDR2 YYREEE (reference sequence).

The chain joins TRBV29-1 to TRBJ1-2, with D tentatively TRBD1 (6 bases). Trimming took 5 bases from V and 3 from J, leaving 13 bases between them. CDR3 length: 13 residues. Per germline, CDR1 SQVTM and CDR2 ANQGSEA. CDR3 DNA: TGCAGCGTTTCCTGGGACACATACTATGGCTACACCTTC. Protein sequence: CSVSWDTYYGYTF.

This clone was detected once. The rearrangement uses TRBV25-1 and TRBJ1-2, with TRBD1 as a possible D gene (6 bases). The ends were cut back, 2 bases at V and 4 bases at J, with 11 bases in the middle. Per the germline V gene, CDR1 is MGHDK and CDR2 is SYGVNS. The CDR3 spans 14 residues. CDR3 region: CASSEGGLSYGYTF. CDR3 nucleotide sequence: TGTGCCAGCAGTGAAGGGGGGCTCAGCTATGGCTACACCTTC.